Presented here are 17 T cell receptor beta chains from one specimen sequenced in a study of beta chain features in type 1 diabetes. Study-level findings and limits: Patients with Type 1 diabetes showed moderately but significantly shorter TCRB CDR3s in all four CD4+ subsets.

Antigens for these TCRs are unknown. The whole isolated RNA underwent reverse transcription, so sequencing captured expressed TCRB transcripts. Libraries were prepared by immunoSEQ multiplex PCR; TCRdb keeps only in-frame clonotypes and omits some of them. The sample contains under 350,000 clones, around 24% of which appear only once. Sequenced sample: naive CD4+ T cells from blood. The receptors stem from a woman aged 25 to 39 with type 1 diabetes.

The chain recombines TRBV29-1 with TRBJ2-3; D is unresolved. The CDR3 runs 11 residues. Trimming cost V 2 bases and J 4 bases, with 4 bases left between them. The germline V gene has CDR1 SQVTM and CDR2 ANQGSEA. The CDR3 DNA reads TGCAGCGTTGAACCGGCAGATACGCAGTATTTT. It is translated as CSVEPADTQYF.

The rearrangement uses TRBV5-1 and TRBJ2-2; D is perhaps TRBD1 (5 bases). The germline CDR1 and CDR2 sequences are SGHRS and YFSETQ. Trimming took 2 bases from V and 2 from J, leaving 10 bases between them. The CDR3 totals 15 residues. In nucleotides, the CDR3 is TGCGCCAGCAGCTTCCAGGGTTCTAACACCGGGGAGCTGTTTTTT. Amino acids: CASSFQGSNTGELFF.

The chain has TRBV27 and TRBJ2-3, with D unresolved. Germline loops: CDR1 MNHEY, CDR2 SMNVEV (reference sequence). V shed 5 bases and J shed 1 base, with 7 bases lying between them. The CDR3 is made up of 13 amino acids. CDR3: CASSDLGTDTQYF. Here the CDR3 DNA reads TGTGCCAGCAGTGATCTAGGCACAGATACGCAGTATTTT.

This clone appeared a few times. The germline gene is not matched at one end of the junction; a read error may be the cause. The J gene is TRBJ2-7, the V gene TRBV28; no clear D. CDR3 length equals 12 residues. CDR1 MDHEN and CDR2 SYDVKM come from the germline V gene. In DNA, the CDR3 is TGTGCCAGCAGTTCTCAGACTGTCTCTCTCTTTTTC. Translating it yields CASSSQTVSLFF.

The chain couples TRBV25-1 to TRBJ2-1, with D possibly matching TRBD1 (6 bases). Germline V gene sequence: CDR1 MGHDK, CDR2 SYGVNS. The CDR3 contains 16 residues. Trimming stripped 6 bases from V and 4 bases from J, with 19 bases between. The CDR3 reads CASSLLPGTTYNEQFF. In DNA form, the CDR3 reads TGTGCCAGCAGCCTCCTTCCCGGGACAACTTACAATGAGCAGTTCTTC.

The rearrangement uses TRBV4-1 and TRBJ2-7; TRBD1 matches at 9 bases. V lost 2 bases to trimming and J lost 4 bases; unmatched junction nucleotides: 6. Germline V gives CDR1 MGHRA, CDR2 YSYEKL. The CDR3 consists of 15 residues. CDR3 in DNA: TGCGCCAGCAGCCAACGGCTGGACAGGGGTTACGAGCAGTACTTC. Protein: CASSQRLDRGYEQYF.

This chain links TRBV25-1 with TRBJ2-1, with D maybe TRBD2 (5 bases). The germline CDR1 and CDR2 sequences are MGHDK and SYGVNS. The V and J ends lost 3 bases and 3 bases respectively, with 12 bases between them. The CDR3 consists of 15 residues. DNA of the CDR3: TGTGCCAGCAGTGAGCCAGCGGACTTCTACAATGAGCAGTTCTTC. Residues: CASSEPADFYNEQFF.

V and J are TRBV29-1 and TRBJ2-5, with 9 bases that match TRBD2. The CDR3 totals 15 residues. The V gene's germline CDR1 is SQVTM and CDR2 ANQGSEA. With V trimmed by 4 bases and J by 3 bases, 9 bases remained unmatched. The CDR3 here is CSVVPSGKVKETQYF. The CDR3 nucleotides are TGCAGCGTTGTCCCTAGCGGGAAAGTCAAAGAGACCCAGTACTTC.

The table lists this clone with a few counts. The chain combines TRBV7-2 with TRBJ2-5, with D maybe TRBD2 (6 bases). Per germline, CDR1 SGHTA and CDR2 FQGNSA. V was cut by 5 bases and J by 5 bases, with 21 bases left in between. The CDR3 runs 16 residues. The chain's CDR3 is CASSPVGLAAGETQYF. Here the CDR3 DNA reads TGTGCCAGCAGCCCCGTAGGCTTAGCGGCGGGGGAGACCCAGTACTTC.

The rearrangement uses TRBV7-9 and TRBJ2-3; a possible D gene is TRBD1 (5 bases). The CDR3 is 14 residues long. Germline-derived CDR1 and CDR2 are SEHNR and FQNEAQ (reference sequence). V gave up 5 bases and J gave up 2 bases, with 11 bases separating them. CDR3 amino acids: CASSPQGNTDTQYF. DNA of the CDR3: TGTGCCAGCAGCCCTCAGGGAAACACAGATACGCAGTATTTT. Looking up the rest from reference TRBV7-9 and TRBJ2-3 gives the full variable domain: DTGVSQNPRHKITKRGQNVTFRCDPISEHNRLYWYRQTLGQGPEFLTYFQNEAQLEKSRLLSDRFSAERPKGSFSTLEIQRTEQGDSAMYLCASSPQGNTDTQYFGPGTRLTVL.

V gene TRBV15 combines with J gene TRBJ2-5, with D tentatively TRBD2 (5 bases). Trimming removed 0 bases from V and 5 bases from J, with 13 bases in between. The CDR3 totals 15 residues. CDR1 is LNHNV, CDR2 YYDKDF, per germline (reference sequence). The chain's CDR3 is CATSRDWAGLETQYF. For the CDR3, the DNA is TGTGCCACCAGCAGAGATTGGGCAGGACTCGAGACCCAGTACTTC.

This chain uses TRBV19 with TRBJ2-5, with 10 bases lining up with TRBD1. The V and J ends lost 4 bases and 5 bases, in that order; junction bases with no gene match: 4. The CDR3 contains 14 residues. Germline CDR1 reads LNHDA; CDR2 reads SQIVND (reference sequence). The CDR3 loop is CASSRDRGAETQYF. DNA of the CDR3: TGTGCCAGTAGTAGGGACAGGGGTGCGGAGACCCAGTACTTC.

The V and J genes are TRBV7-2 and TRBJ1-1; TRBD1 might be the D (6 bases). The CDR3 has 17 amino acids. V was trimmed by 3 bases and J by 0 bases, leaving 17 bases between them. Per the germline V gene, CDR1 is SGHTA and CDR2 is FQGNSA. CDR3 protein: CASSLVGGQGMNTEAFF. In DNA, the CDR3 is TGTGCCAGCAGCTTGGTTGGGGGCCAAGGTATGAACACTGAAGCTTTCTTT.

This chain links TRBV7-3 with TRBJ1-1, with D perhaps matching TRBD1 (5 bases). There are 13 residues in the CDR3. The V end lost 5 bases, the J end lost 1 base, and 8 bases lay between the germline ends. Germline CDR1 reads SGHTA; CDR2 reads FQGTGA. CDR3 coding DNA: TGTGCCAGCAGCGGCGGGGCGAACACTGAAGCTTTCTTT. Translated: CASSGGANTEAFF. Using reference TRBV7-3 and TRBJ1-1 for the parts outside the CDR3, the full variable domain is GAGVSQTPSNKVTEKGKYVELRCDPISGHTALYWYRQSLGQGPEFLIYFQGTGAADDSGLPNDRFFAVRPEGSVSTLKIQRTERGDSAVYLCASSGGANTEAFFGQGTRLTVV.

The V gene is TRBV5-4, the J gene TRBJ2-5, with D tentatively TRBD2 (6 bases). The CDR3 length is 15 residues. Deletions cut 1 base from V and 2 bases from J, with 12 bases between. CDR1 SGHNT and CDR2 YYREEE come from the germline V gene (reference sequence). This CDR3 reads CASSLRQGGQETQYF. In DNA form, the CDR3 reads TGTGCCAGCAGCTTGCGTCAGGGAGGACAAGAGACCCAGTACTTC.

The chain joins TRBV5-6 to TRBJ2-4; possibly TRBD1 for D (5 bases). Germline CDR1 is SGHDT and CDR2 is YYEEEE. Trimming shortened V by 4 bases and J by 4 bases, and 12 bases separated the two germline ends. The CDR3 is 14 amino acids. The CDR3 DNA is TGTGCCAGCAGCGACAGCAACATAAAAAACATTCAGTACTTC. Translated: CASSDSNIKNIQYF.

The J gene is TRBJ1-5, the V gene TRBV6-6, with D uncertain. Trimming removed 4 bases from V and 5 bases from J, with 6 bases in between. There are 12 residues in the CDR3. Per germline, CDR1 MNHNY and CDR2 SVGAGI (reference sequence). This CDR3 reads CASSSPDQPQHF. CDR3 coding DNA: TGTGCCAGCAGTTCGCCGGATCAGCCCCAGCATTTT.